The entry below describes one TCR beta chain. No cognate antigen has been identified for it. With the read ending 3 residues before the CDR3 end, the germline J gene is used to fill in that end. These data come from a study of T cells in women clearing cervical HPV infection (dated by TCRdb to the late 2010s). Context from the whole study: The cases were about 27 women with histologically confirmed HPV16-related CIN3 or worse, and 2 of these cases were invasive cancers. A median age of almost 35 years was observed in cases versus 38 to 45 in controls, and no significant differences in baseline characteristics were found. Five blinded duplicates per group were added as quality controls, so that 60 or so samples were obtained: around 50 participants and some 10 replicates. HLA typing was available for only a few women, so HLA type could not be excluded as a confounder. The controls were some 23 women whose single incident HPV16 infection cleared within 12 months with no development of precancer or cancer. An exploratory proof-of-principle case-control study, nested within the Guanacaste HPV Natural History Study in Costa Rica, was conducted to compare TCR repertoires across cervical HPV16 outcomes. Cases were matched to controls by age within five years and by the year the sample was collected. For cases, the median interval between lesion detection and blood sampling was around 160 days, with an interquartile range of about 85 to 220 days. In the parent cohort, around 9,500 women aged 18 or older were enrolled in Guanacaste, Costa Rica, during about 1993 to 1995 and were followed for more than 6 years. Case blood was taken at the visit when the lesion was first identified, whereas control blood was taken when infection was no longer detected. Beyond this particular receptor, the publication reports: T-cell numbers per sample were unknown, so richness differences could reflect varying T-cell content rather than repertoire biology. Significantly higher TCR repertoire richness was observed in CIN3+ cases than in controls across sequencing depths, whereas no difference in evenness was found. The cross-sectional design could not show whether associations preceded infection or resulted from it; effector/memory subsets and HPV-specific T cells were not isolated. Random forest classifiers that combined richness and V gene abundances separated cases from controls with an estimated AUC of less than 0.85. Cases had lower TRBV6-7 relative abundance than controls (about 0.1% versus 0.15%; Bonferroni P = 0.0008).

In the germline V gene, CDR1 corresponds to SGHAT and CDR2 to FQNNGV. Relative to germline, V is missing 7 bases and J is missing 2 bases, with 6 bases of the junction outside any gene match. From cysteine to phenylalanine, the CDR3 is 14 amino acids long. Sequencing covers 33 bases of the CDR3, shown here with the frame starting at base 1. The immunoSEQ assay used multiplex PCR to amplify TCR beta CDR3 regions from an average of roughly 1,200 ng of genomic DNA per sample. Primer bias was corrected in the assay by using a complete synthetic TCR repertoire to establish an amplification baseline. The amplicons were sequenced using the Illumina platform. In the paper's pipeline: Sequences were error-corrected by clustering with frequency ratios and a modified nearest-neighbor algorithm and were then analyzed in the immunoSEQ Analyzer with IMGT gene definitions. TCR richness and evenness were averaged over 20 rarefaction repeats at each rarefaction depth, excluding samples with fewer sequences than the depth. Wilcoxon rank sum tests with FDR correction were used to compare relative abundances of V, D and J genes between the groups. In the blinded duplicates, the intraclass correlation was approximately 95% for TCR richness and averaged about 73% across more than 65 gene segments. The table comes from immuneACCESS by way of TCRdb, which keeps in-frame sequences with V and J called. Part of the clones is missing from these tables; in studies checked, under half for an unresolved V gene and the rest for unknown reasons. That table gives V, J and clone size, and the DNA gave D and trimming. The record for this sample contains about 26,000 clones. The ten largest clones represent roughly 3.5% of the sample.

Every participant had a single incident cervical HPV16 infection, and prevalent HPV16 infections were excluded. Cervical HPV DNA was detected with MY09/MY11 PCR, and genotyping was done by dot-blot hybridization. Around 15 mL of heparinized blood were centrifuged, and the buffy coat was split into aliquots, frozen at -30 degrees C, and then kept at -80 degrees C. QIAGEN kits were used to extract genomic DNA from the buffy coat specimens. The sequence derives from a woman between 18 and 69 years old with a cervical HPV16 infection that either progressed to CIN3+ or cleared (not recorded which). In this chain, TRBV11-2 is recombined with TRBJ2-7; 9 bases in the middle match TRBD2. Sequenced input: blood buffy coat. Incomplete CDR3 DNA: TGTGCCAGCACCGCTGCGGGGGGGGCCTACGAG. This is translated as CASTAAGGAYE. The entire CDR3 sequence reads CASTAAGGAYEQYF.